The entry below describes one TCR beta chain. Its antigen remains unknown. The sample belongs to a study of cytomegalovirus exposure and HLA in healthy donors. Study-level results: In vitro checks showed that a few CMV-associated chains really do target CMV antigens. An analysis was carried out later, and it reportedly showed fewer N-insertions in an Asian-associated ancestry cluster than the approximately 670-donor mean.

PCR used 60 Vbeta primers and 13 Jbeta primers. Clones were read by immunoSEQ multiplex PCR, and TCRdb kept only the in-frame ones, dropping some. The table records some 170,000 clones, about four fifths of them present only once. V lost 4 bases, J lost 6 bases, and 9 bases lay in between. Germline assignment: CDR1 SGHAT and CDR2 FQNNGV. The CDR3 runs to 12 residues. The study sampled nominally healthy donors, though unrecorded immune exposures were likely. Sequenced sample: PBMCs. The TCR originated in a man aged 45-65 years in good health and CMV-seropositive. The chain has TRBV11-2 and TRBJ1-1; D is unclear. The CDR3 region has the DNA TGTGCCAGCAGCTGGGCGACACCTGAAGCTTTCTTT. Translation gives CASSWATPEAFF. Full variable domain (rest looked up from reference TRBV11-2 and TRBJ1-1): EAGVAQSPRYKIIEKRQSVAFWCNPISGHATLYWYQQILGQGPKLLIQFQNNGVVDDSQLPKDRFSAERLKGVDSTLKIQPAKLEDSAVYLCASSWATPEAFFGQGTRLTVV.